These 26 T cell receptor beta chains came from one sample sequenced in a study of blood T cell repertoires in COVID-19. The assay was immunoSEQ multiplex PCR, and TCRdb's table has in-frame clones only and misses some. This sample carries under 400,000 clones, roughly 90% of them seen once, and the ten largest clones take under 3%. The sequencing sample was made of peripheral blood. The receptors were sampled from a woman aged 25 to 39 with COVID-19, enrolled during active disease.

The CDR3 protein is CASGLVINLGTDNQPQHF. The DNA for the CDR3 is TGTGCTAGTGGTTTGGTAATTAACCTCGGGACTGACAATCAGCCCCAGCATTTT. The rearrangement joins TRBV12-5 to TRBJ1-5; possible D gene TRBD1, 5 bases. The CDR3 is 18 residues long. Trimming took 0 bases from V and 3 from J, leaving 18 bases between them. The germline V gene has CDR1 LGHNT and CDR2 FRNRAP.

In regard to this clone: The same CDR3 also results from other DNA sequences found in this sample. The V call is TRBV12-3 or TRBV12-4, the J call TRBJ1-4; no firm D call. The CDR3 is 13 amino acids. The V end lost 3 bases, the J end lost 4 bases, and 6 bases lay between the germline ends. Here the CDR3 reads CASSFGGNEKLFF. CDR3 DNA: TGTGCCAGCAGTTTCGGTGGTAATGAAAAACTGTTTTTT.

V usage is TRBV29-1 and J usage is TRBJ1-1; the D is unclear. Germline CDR1 SQVTM, CDR2 ANQGSEA. The ends were cut back, 7 bases at V and 6 bases at J, with 12 bases in the middle. CDR3 size: 11 residues. The CDR3 reads CSGTSYAEAFF. The CDR3, as DNA: TGCAGCGGCACATCGTATGCTGAAGCTTTCTTT.

The gene calls are TRBV20-1 and TRBJ2-1, with 8 bases matching TRBD1. Per germline, CDR1 DFQATT and CDR2 SNEGSKA (reference sequence). J lost 7 bases, V lost 5 bases, and 10 bases had no gene match. CDR3 length equals 14 residues. The CDR3 here is CSAGDRGRWNEQFF. As DNA, the CDR3 is TGCAGTGCTGGTGACAGGGGTCGGTGGAATGAGCAGTTCTTC.

J is TRBJ2-3 and V is TRBV5-1; TRBD2 aligns across 7 bases. This CDR3 comprises 16 residues. Germline V gives CDR1 SGHRS, CDR2 YFSETQ. Trimming at V came to 1 base and at J to 2 bases, leaving 7 bases not matched to a gene. The CDR3 reads CASSLRLAEYTDTQYF. CDR3 bases: TGCGCCAGCAGCTTGCGGCTAGCGGAGTACACAGATACGCAGTATTTT.

On this clone: A read error may produce the germline difference seen at one junction end. The chain uses TRBV24-1 and TRBJ2-7; 9 nucleotides line up with TRBD1. The CDR3 loop spans 15 amino acids. Germline CDR1 reads KGHDR; CDR2 reads SFDVKD. CDR3 bases: TGTGCCACCAGTGGTGCACAGGGGGCCGTGTACGGGCAGTACTTC. Translated: CATSGAQGAVYGQYF.

The chain employs TRBV9 and TRBJ2-5; 9 bases map to TRBD2. J lost 5 bases, V lost 4 bases, and 9 bases had no gene match. Germline V gene sequence: CDR1 SGDLS, CDR2 YYNGEE. The CDR3 is made up of 15 amino acids. The chain's CDR3 is CASSPLGLASETQYF. The CDR3 nucleotides read TGTGCCAGCAGCCCCTTGGGACTAGCTAGTGAGACCCAGTACTTC.

The chain couples TRBV6-2 or TRBV6-3 to TRBJ1-1, with D possibly TRBD1 on 6 matching bases. The CDR3 has 13 amino acids. Trimming cost V 5 bases and J 3 bases, with 10 bases left between them. Per germline, CDR1 MNHEY and CDR2 SVGEGT. Here the CDR3 DNA reads TGTGCCAGCAGTCCCAGGGGATACACTGAAGCTTTCTTT. It specifies CASSPRGYTEAFF.

This chain uses TRBV7-9 with TRBJ2-1; no clear D. The V gene lost 3 bases and the J gene lost 9 bases, with 9 bases spanning the gap. Germline CDR1 reads SEHNR; CDR2 reads FQNEAQ (reference sequence). The CDR3 totals 12 residues. In DNA, the CDR3 is TGTGCCAGCAGCTTTGTAGTCGGTGAGCAGTTCTTC. It specifies CASSFVVGEQFF. Full variable domain (remainder filled in from reference TRBV7-9 and TRBJ2-1): DTGVSQNPRHKITKRGQNVTFRCDPISEHNRLYWYRQTLGQGPEFLTYFQNEAQLEKSRLLSDRFSAERPKGSFSTLEIQRTEQGDSAMYLCASSFVVGEQFFGPGTRLTVL.

This chain connects TRBV28 to TRBJ2-7; 9 bases align to TRBD1. J gave up 7 bases and V 5 bases, and 9 bases lay outside the gene matches. CDR1 and CDR2 (germline): MDHEN, SYDVKM. The length of the CDR3 is 14 residues. The CDR3 sequence: CASSPTGGSREQYF. CDR3 coding DNA: TGTGCCAGCAGTCCAACAGGGGGCTCGCGTGAGCAGTACTTC.

This rearrangement joins TRBV12-5 to TRBJ2-1; 7 bases line up with TRBD1. The CDR3 runs 14 residues. Germline V CDR1 and CDR2: LGHNT, FRNRAP. Germline trimming cut 3 bases from V and 5 bases from J; bases unmatched to any gene: 4. CDR3 in DNA: TGTGCTAGTGGTTTAGAGGGGGCCAACAATGAGCAGTTCTTC. It specifies CASGLEGANNEQFF.

V gene TRBV14 combines with J gene TRBJ1-6, with D uncertain. Between the trimmed V and J ends, which lost 2 bases and 4 bases, there was a span of 9 bases. CDR1 SGHDN and CDR2 FVKESK come from the germline V gene. CDR3 length equals 15 residues. Here the CDR3 DNA reads TGTGCCAGCAGCCAAACCCGGACTTATAATTCACCCCTCCACTTT. It codes for CASSQTRTYNSPLHF.

This rearrangement joins TRBV29-1 to TRBJ2-1; a possible D gene is TRBD2 (6 bases). CDR3 size: 15 residues. CDR1 and CDR2 from the germline V gene are SQVTM and ANQGSEA. Trimming left V 6 bases short and J 8 bases short, with 23 bases between. The CDR3 DNA reads as TGCAGCGTCCCTCCTCGTGGGGGGAGTGGCGATGAGCAGTTCTTC. This encodes CSVPPRGGSGDEQFF.

Comment on this clone: The identical CDR3 is also encoded by other nucleotide sequences in the sample. The rearrangement uses TRBV11-2 and TRBJ1-2; D possibly corresponds to TRBD1 (6 bases). V was clipped by 3 bases and J by 2 bases, with 7 bases between them. Germline V gene lookup returns CDR1 SGHAT and CDR2 FQNNGV. This CDR3 region has 13 residues. CDR3 in amino acids: CASSLRGNYGYTF. Here the CDR3 DNA reads TGTGCCAGCAGCTTGAGGGGGAACTATGGCTACACCTTC.

J is TRBJ1-1 and V is TRBV3-1 (or the pseudogene TRBV3-2); D is perhaps TRBD1 (5 bases). Germline CDR1 and CDR2: LGHDT and YNNKEL (reference sequence). Deletions cut 2 bases from V and 3 bases from J, with 13 bases between. This CDR3 is built from 15 residues. The CDR3 region has the DNA TGTGCCAGCAGCCAACTGGGGGGGGGAGACACTGAAGCTTTCTTT. This codes for CASSQLGGGDTEAFF.

The chain employs TRBV4-1 and TRBJ2-7; TRBD1 matches 9 bases. The CDR3 has 16 amino acids. Germline V gene lookup returns CDR1 MGHRA and CDR2 YSYEKL. With V trimmed by 1 base and J by 1 base, 5 bases remained unmatched. The chain's CDR3 is CASSQGAGTGSYEQYF. The CDR3 DNA is TGCGCCAGCAGCCAAGGGGCCGGGACAGGGTCCTACGAGCAGTACTTC.

The J gene is TRBJ1-1, the V gene TRBV5-6; D is possibly TRBD1 (5 bases). Per the germline V gene, CDR1 is SGHDT and CDR2 is YYEEEE. The CDR3 spans 16 residues. Trimming took 0 bases from V and 2 from J, leaving 14 bases between them. The DNA of the CDR3 is TGTGCCAGCAGCTTGGTGATCGGACAATACAACACTGAAGCTTTCTTT. Amino acids: CASSLVIGQYNTEAFF.

CDR3 sequence: CASSSRQDRTSGNSYEQYF. Here the CDR3 DNA reads TGTGCCAGTAGTTCACGACAGGACCGGACTAGCGGCAATAGCTACGAGCAGTACTTC. The J gene is TRBJ2-7, the V gene TRBV19; TRBD2 aligns across 10 bases. Germline V lookup: CDR1 LNHDA, CDR2 SQIVND (reference sequence). This CDR3 is 19 amino acids long. V lost 5 bases to trimming and J lost 3 bases; unmatched junction nucleotides: 19.

The chain couples TRBV10-3 to TRBJ1-4, with D uncertain. Per the germline V gene, CDR1 is ENHRY and CDR2 is SYGVKD. The CDR3 has 13 amino acids. Trimming removed 3 bases from V and 8 bases from J, with 10 bases in between. The CDR3 DNA reads TGTGCCATCAGTGAAGGAGGGAGGGAAAAACTGTTTTTT. Translation gives CAISEGGREKLFF.

The chain carries TRBV6-5 and TRBJ2-7; 9 bases are a match to TRBD1. CDR3 size: 14 residues. The germline gives CDR1 MNHEY, CDR2 SVGAGI. Trimming took 7 bases from V and 5 from J; bases not matched to a gene: 9. CDR3 nucleotide sequence: TGTGCCAGCAAATGGGGACAGGGAAGCAACGAGCAGTACTTC. Translated, it gives CASKWGQGSNEQYF.

The chain employs TRBV7-3 and TRBJ1-2; 8 bases agree with TRBD1. CDR3 size: 15 residues. Germline lookup yields CDR1 SGHTA and CDR2 FQGTGA. Unmatched junction bases numbered 10, after V lost 2 bases and J lost 8 bases. DNA of the CDR3: TGTGCCAGCAGCTTATCGGGGCAGGGGGCGCAAGGCTACACCTTC. Its translation: CASSLSGQGAQGYTF. The entire variable domain, with the rest obtained from reference TRBV7-3 and TRBJ1-2, is as follows: GAGVSQTPSNKVTEKGKYVELRCDPISGHTALYWYRQSLGQGPEFLIYFQGTGAADDSGLPNDRFFAVRPEGSVSTLKIQRTERGDSAVYLCASSLSGQGAQGYTFGSGTRLTVV.

V is TRBV29-1 and J is TRBJ1-1; 10 nucleotides line up with TRBD1. J gave up 5 bases and V 5 bases, and 8 bases lay outside the gene matches. There are 14 residues in the CDR3. Germline V gene lookup returns CDR1 SQVTM and CDR2 ANQGSEA. The CDR3 reads CSVLRQGARTEAFF. The CDR3 DNA sequence: TGCAGCGTTCTCAGACAGGGGGCGCGGACTGAAGCTTTCTTT.

This chain uses TRBV4-2 with TRBJ1-2; a weak D match, TRBD1 (6 bases). Between the trimmed V and J ends, which lost 0 bases and 2 bases, there was a span of 16 bases. The CDR3 runs to 17 residues. CDR1 and CDR2 from the germline V gene are LGHNA and YNFKEQ. CDR3 nucleotides: TGTGCCAGCAGCCAAGATCTATCAGGGGAAACCAACTATGGCTACACCTTC. It specifies CASSQDLSGETNYGYTF.

The count of this clone is one. The chain couples TRBV25-1 to TRBJ2-2; 7 bases align to TRBD2. The CDR3 runs to 14 residues. Looked up from germline, CDR1 is MGHDK and CDR2 is SYGVNS. The trim removed 7 bases at V and 1 base at J, leaving 3 bases unmatched. CDR3 residues: CASNTGGNTGELFF. DNA for the CDR3: TGTGCCAGCAATACGGGAGGGAACACCGGGGAGCTGTTTTTT. Complete variable domain (other parts from reference TRBV25-1 and TRBJ2-2): EADIYQTPRYLVIGTGKKITLECSQTMGHDKMYWYQQDPGMELHLIHYSYGVNSTEKGDLSSESTVSRIRTEHFPLTLESARPSHTSQYLCASNTGGNTGELFFGEGSRLTVL.

The chain recombines TRBV29-1 with TRBJ1-1, with D perhaps TRBD1 (6 bases). The CDR3 has 13 residues. Germline CDR1 is SQVTM and CDR2 is ANQGSEA. The V gene lost 6 bases and the J gene lost 4 bases, with 15 bases spanning the gap. The CDR3 here is CSVTRDIFTEAFF. In nucleotides, the CDR3 is TGCAGCGTCACACGGGACATCTTCACTGAAGCTTTCTTT.

The J gene is TRBJ1-2, the V gene TRBV5-1, with D perhaps matching TRBD1 (6 bases). Trimming pared 2 bases from V and 7 bases from J, leaving 15 bases between. CDR1 SGHRS and CDR2 YFSETQ come from the germline V gene. This CDR3 comprises 14 residues. CDR3 nucleotide sequence: TGCGCCAGCAGCTTAGAGTCGGGGACACTTGGCTACACCTTC. Protein product: CASSLESGTLGYTF.